This section outlines one T cell receptor beta chain sequence together with its context. The data were taken from a study of T cells after yellow fever vaccination. Study-wide context: Preparation of the low-cell-number fractions used SMART-Seq v4 Ultra Low Input.

TCR cDNA was made by 5'RACE template switching, adding a universal primer site and UMIs. TCRdb reprocessed the 5' RACE reads via MiXCR and lists one record per CDR3 protein. The sample holds 450,000 to 550,000 distinct CDR3 sequences; roughly a fifth are singletons and the top ten take approximately 16%. Sequencing used PBMCs, obtained about 20 days after the first yellow fever vaccination. The clonotype was recovered from a man between 18 and 35 years old who received the YFV17D yellow fever vaccine.

For the CDR3, the DNA is TGTGCCAGCAGTTACAGCCCTAGCGGGGGGATATACAATGAGCAGTTCTTC. The encoded protein is CASSYSPSGGIYNEQFF. The chain is built from TRBV6-2 or TRBV6-3 and TRBJ2-1; TRBD2 aligns across 11 bases. The CDR3 is 17 amino acids. The trim removed 2 bases at V and 4 bases at J, leaving 7 bases unmatched. CDR1 is MNHEY, CDR2 SVGEGT, per germline.